What follows is one TCR beta chain and its context. Its antigen is currently not known. No clone much larger than this one lies a single base away; base qualities are absent. This entry belongs to a study of early stage breast cancer tumors (dated by TCRdb to between 2016 and 2019). As for the study more broadly: Of the roughly 17 invasive breast tumors, approximately 11 were found to be estrogen receptor-positive, progesterone receptor-positive and HER2-negative. Eight of the 12 ER+/PR+/HER2- tumors were invasive ductal carcinomas, while the other four were invasive lobular carcinomas. The average read coverage per sample was around 9-fold. The samples as a whole yielded some 2,700,000 detected templates, corresponding to 850,000 to 1,400,000 unique clonotypes.

Broad study findings and their caveats: Enriched TCRB sequences shared across patients were found to be mostly commonly generated sequences that were unlikely to play an important role in the tumor microenvironment. Roughly 2.7-fold higher T cell density and higher clonality were observed in tumors than in adjacent normal breast tissue. Because the cohort was small, a breakdown by tumor subtype could not be done. Bulk genomic DNA sequencing of unsorted cells missed chain pairing and functional markers such as CD4, CD8 and FOXP3. Greater similarity was observed between blood and normal breast repertoires than between blood and tumor repertoires, and tumor was distinguished from normal in about 90% of the 16 patients when each tissue was compared with blood.

Taken from the germline V gene, the CDR1 and CDR2 loops are MGHRA and YSYEKL. Taken from cysteine to phenylalanine, the CDR3 has 14 residues. Only the CDR3 part of the read is kept: 42 bases, read in frame from the first base. V is cut back by 6 bases and J by 4 bases, with 5 bases in the junction unmatched. Dicing about 19-55 mg of tumor tissue typically gave a DNA yield of more than 3 ug. The study profiled bulk TCR beta-chain repertoires in matched peripheral blood, tumor and adjacent normal breast tissue taken from around 15 patients with early-stage breast cancer. After resection, visually identified tumor tissue was excised and placed in prechilled RNAlater. Tumor tissue (about 17-55 mg) was diced and homogenized in RLTplus buffer with beta-mercaptoethanol and antifoaming agent using a TissueLyser II. Genomic DNA was extracted with the Qiagen AllPrep DNA/RNA Mini kit. Every sample was amplified as two independent genomic DNA replicates, using approximately 550 ng for blood and roughly 1.6 ug for tumor or normal breast. Following the manufacturer's instructions, the ImmunoSeq Intro kit was used to carry out TCRB sequencing on genomic DNA. The multiplex PCR ran for about 31 cycles using proprietary primers and spike-in control sequences for absolute quantification. Single-end 150-bp reads were used to sequence an 87-bp fragment covering the CDR3 and the flanking V and J genes. Seven samples, each with two replicates, were multiplexed per lane of an Illumina MiSeq using version 3.0 chemistry. As for the authors' bioinformatics: Raw data were processed with the vendor's proprietary pipeline, and both replicates were merged into a single result per sample. Clonotypes were defined as productive rearrangements sharing the V-gene family, CDR3 amino acid sequence and J-gene segment. Clonality was computed as 1 minus the normalized Shannon entropy (Pielou evenness) of TCRB abundances. To estimate T cell density, the total number of templates was divided by the input cell count, which was inferred from how much DNA went in. Recon with default parameters was used to estimate total repertoire diversity and clonality. Tumor-enriched clonotypes were defined as having over 0.1% abundance in tumor and at least 32-fold higher abundance than in normal breast. Here the immuneACCESS table is served through TCRdb, limited to in-frame sequences with V and J called. Missing clones are a known gap in these copies; in checked studies unresolved V genes cover under half, and the rest lacks a known reason. That table furnishes V, J and clone size, whereas the DNA furnished D and trimming. In all, the sample holds 25,000 to 35,000 clones, and roughly four fifths of those were seen once. In total, the top ten clones hold over 9.5% of the sample.

Sequencing was performed on breast tumor tissue. Rearrangement joined TRBV4-1 to TRBJ2-3; the central 9 bases match TRBD2. The origin of this receptor is a person aged 30-39 years with breast cancer. The nucleotide sequence reads as follows: TGCGCCAGCAGAATTAGCGGGAGTTCAGATACGCAGTATTTT. It translates to CASRISGSSDTQYF.